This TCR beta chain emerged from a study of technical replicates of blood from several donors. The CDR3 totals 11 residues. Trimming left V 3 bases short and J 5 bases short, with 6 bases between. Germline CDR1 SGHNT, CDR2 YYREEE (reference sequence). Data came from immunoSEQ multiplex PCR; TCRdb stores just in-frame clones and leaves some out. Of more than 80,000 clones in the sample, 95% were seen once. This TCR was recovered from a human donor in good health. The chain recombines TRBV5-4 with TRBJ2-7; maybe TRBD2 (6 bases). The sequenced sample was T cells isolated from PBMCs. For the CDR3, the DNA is TGTGCCAGCAGCTGGGGGGACGAGCAGTACTTC. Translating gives CASSWGDEQYF.